This T cell receptor beta chain came from a study of T cell clusters in autoimmune cytopenias. Turning to this clonotype: Its matching antigen is unknown.

CDR3 length: 12 amino acids. Germline loops: CDR1 MNHEY, CDR2 SVGAGI. Each sample's input was 200 to 300 ng genomic DNA, 40,000 or so genome equivalents. TRB was amplified by touch-down multiplex PCR, primer pools A and B combined. TCRdb re-called the multiplex PCR reads; every CDR3 protein appears as one record, without DNA. This sample's table reports about 7,400 distinct CDR3 sequences. Study-wide points: Clustering suggested that physiological T cell clusters were missing in primary autoimmune cytopenia patients. TRB repertoire shifts in secondary cytopenia and chronic lymphocytic leukemia mostly reflected lymphoma, not autoimmunity. The T cell clusters were defined only in silico, without experimental functional validation.

The material sequenced was peripheral blood. The chain combines TRBV6-5 with TRBJ2-1. This sequence originates from a human donor with an autoimmune cytopenia or autoimmune hepatitis (not recorded which). CDR3 sequence reads: CASRGSYNEQFF.